Sequencing of this TCR beta chain was carried out in a study of OX40 agonist ivuxolimab in advanced cancers. As for the study in general: The patients received agonistic anti-OX40 (CD134) antibody ivuxolimab.

General study results and limits: CD8+ T cells (on average) carried more expanded clones than CD4+ T cells.

Germline CDR1 is KGHSH and CDR2 is LQKENI. V was trimmed by 8 bases and J by 0 bases, leaving 8 bases between them. This CDR3 contains 14 residues. The repertoire was sequenced with immunoSEQ multiplex PCR; TCRdb's copy has only in-frame clones and lacks some. Among 35,000 to 40,000 clones listed, more than 60% were seen once. In this sample, this clone turned up once. Its specificity is unknown. Material: CD4+ or CD8+ T cells sorted from blood, obtained in a trial of the OX40 agonist ivuxolimab. This clonotype originated in an adult with an advanced solid tumor such as melanoma, head and neck, liver or kidney cancer. The chain combines TRBV18 with TRBJ2-6, with no clear D. The CDR3 loop is CASIQSSGANVLTF. In nucleotides, the CDR3 is TGTGCCAGCATACAGAGCTCTGGGGCCAACGTCCTGACTTTC.